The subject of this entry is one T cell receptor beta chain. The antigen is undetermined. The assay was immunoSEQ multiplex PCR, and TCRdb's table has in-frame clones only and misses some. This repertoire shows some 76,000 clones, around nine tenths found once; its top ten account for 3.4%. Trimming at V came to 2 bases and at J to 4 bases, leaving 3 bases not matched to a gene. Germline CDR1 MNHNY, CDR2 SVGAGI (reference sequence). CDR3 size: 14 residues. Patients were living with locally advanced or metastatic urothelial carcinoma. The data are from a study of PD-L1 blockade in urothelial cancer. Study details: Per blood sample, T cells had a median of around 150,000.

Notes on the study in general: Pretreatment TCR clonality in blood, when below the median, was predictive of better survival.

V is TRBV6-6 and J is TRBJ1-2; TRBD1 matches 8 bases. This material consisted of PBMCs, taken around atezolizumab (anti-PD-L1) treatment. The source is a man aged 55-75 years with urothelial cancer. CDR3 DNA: TGTGCCAGCAGTTACGGACAGGGACCCTATGGCTACACCTTC. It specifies CASSYGQGPYGYTF.